The 11 T cell receptor beta chains given below trace back to one sample, sequenced in a study of shared clonotypes between healthy human individuals. The naive CD8 population came from CD45RO-negative cells selected for CCR7, without terminally differentiated effector memory CD45RA+ cells. The assay was immunoSEQ multiplex PCR, and TCRdb's table has in-frame clones only and misses some. The sample has roughly 590,000 clones, around 95% seen once. Sequencing was carried out using naive CD8+ T cells sorted from blood. These receptors originate from a woman aged 25 to 39 in good health.

This clone occurred once. The chain links TRBV19 to TRBJ2-5; 9 bases match TRBD1. CDR3 length equals 15 residues. Germline V gene sequence: CDR1 LNHDA, CDR2 SQIVND (reference sequence). Unmatched junction bases numbered 2, after V lost 1 base and J lost 2 bases. The CDR3 bases are TGTGCCAGTAGTATAGGGACAGGGGATCAAGAGACCCAGTACTTC. It yields the protein CASSIGTGDQETQYF.

The chain joins TRBV28 to TRBJ1-4; the D is unclear. This CDR3 has 16 residues. Trimming shortened V by 8 bases and J by 0 bases, and 16 bases separated the two germline ends. Germline V lookup: CDR1 MDHEN, CDR2 SYDVKM. The CDR3 nucleotides are TGTGCCAGCCGGCAATGGGTCACCGCAACTAATGAAAAACTGTTTTTT. It codes for CASRQWVTATNEKLFF.

The genes are TRBV28 and TRBJ2-1; D uncertain. This CDR3 has 14 residues. CDR1 and CDR2 (germline): MDHEN, SYDVKM. V was trimmed by 2 bases and J by 9 bases, leaving 14 bases between them. CDR3 DNA: TGTGCCAGCAGTTTAAGTCTAGTCATGGGTGAGCAGTTCTTC. Amino acid sequence: CASSLSLVMGEQFF.

This rearrangement joins TRBV5-1 to TRBJ2-1, with unresolved D. V shed 2 bases and J shed 4 bases, with 1 base lying between them. This CDR3 has 11 residues. The V gene's germline CDR1 is SGHRS and CDR2 YFSETQ. CDR3 amino acids: CASSLYNEQFF. The CDR3 nucleotides read TGCGCCAGCAGCTTATACAATGAGCAGTTCTTC.

This chain uses TRBV28 with TRBJ1-1; D is perhaps TRBD1 (5 bases). V was trimmed by 11 bases and J by 6 bases, leaving 13 bases between them. The CDR3 consists of 11 residues. CDR1 and CDR2 from the germline V gene are MDHEN and SYDVKM. CDR3 protein: CAGLAGAEAFF. The CDR3 DNA is TGTGCCGGGCTCGCGGGGGCTGAAGCTTTCTTT.

This chain connects TRBV6-1 to TRBJ1-2, with D possibly being TRBD1 (5 bases). The germline gives CDR1 MNHNS, CDR2 SASEGT. The V gene lost 1 base and the J gene lost 8 bases, with 20 bases spanning the gap. The CDR3 has 16 amino acids. The chain's CDR3 is CASSEDSRDLLQGYTF. In DNA, the CDR3 is TGTGCCAGCAGTGAAGACTCGAGGGACCTACTCCAGGGCTACACCTTC.

The chain is built from TRBV10-3 and TRBJ2-7; the D gene is possibly TRBD1 (6 bases). V was pared by 4 bases and J by 7 bases, with 14 bases between. CDR1 and CDR2 from the germline V gene are ENHRY and SYGVKD. The CDR3 loop spans 13 amino acids. The CDR3 DNA reads as TGTGCCATCAGTGTCCGGGACATCGGGGAGCAGTACTTC. Translating it yields CAISVRDIGEQYF.

This clone was observed once. The gene calls are TRBV28 and TRBJ2-1, with 7 bases fitting TRBD1. This CDR3 has 16 amino acids. Germline V gene sequence: CDR1 MDHEN, CDR2 SYDVKM. V lost 5 bases, J lost 7 bases, and 14 bases stayed unmatched. The CDR3 sequence is CASSHRQGPRKNEQFF. The CDR3 DNA reads as TGTGCCAGCAGTCACCGACAGGGTCCTAGAAAAAATGAGCAGTTCTTC.

J is TRBJ2-7 and V is TRBV10-2, with D unresolved. Trimming pared 3 bases from V and 1 base from J, leaving 7 bases between. The CDR3 spans 13 residues. Looked up from germline, CDR1 is WSHSY and CDR2 is SAAADI. The CDR3 bases are TGCGCCAGCAGTGATGACGGATCCTACGAGCAGTACTTC. Residues: CASSDDGSYEQYF.

The chain is built from TRBV7-6 and TRBJ2-7; 10 bases match TRBD2. The CDR3 length is 17 residues. V gave up 0 bases and J gave up 5 bases; unmatched junction bases: 10. Germline CDR1 and CDR2: SGHVS and FNYEAQ. This chain's CDR3 is CASSLAGASGSYDEQYF. The CDR3, as DNA: TGTGCCAGCAGCTTAGCCGGGGCTAGCGGGAGTTATGACGAGCAGTACTTC. The full variable domain, rest sourced from reference TRBV7-6 and TRBJ2-7, is GAGVSQSPRYKVTKRGQDVALRCDPISGHVSLYWYRQALGQGPEFLTYFNYEAQQDKSGLPNDRFSAERPEGSISTLTIQRTEQRDSAMYRCASSLAGASGSYDEQYFGPGTRLTVT.

The chain uses TRBV30 and TRBJ2-1; 7 bases line up with TRBD1. This CDR3 has 17 amino acids. Germline values: CDR1 GTSNPN, CDR2 SVGIG (reference sequence). J gave up 7 bases and V 0 bases, and 15 bases lay outside the gene matches. CDR3 loop: CAWSVWFEGASWNEQFF. The CDR3 nucleotides are TGTGCCTGGAGTGTATGGTTCGAGGGGGCATCATGGAATGAGCAGTTCTTC.